The clone carrying this T cell receptor beta chain was detected a few times. Its specificity is not known. Germline V gene sequence: CDR1 ENHRY, CDR2 SYGVKD. V lost 7 bases and J 2 bases, leaving 9 bases between the germline ends. The CDR3 consists of 13 residues. Time point: persistent/refractory GD, antithyroid drugs over 5 years with positive TRAb. Scientists built the TCR library using RNA that was extracted from PBMCs. Building the TCR beta libraries relied on iRepertoire HTBI primers, and CDR3 regions underwent Arm-PCR. A single record per CDR3 protein comes from TCRdb applying MiXCR to the multiplex PCR reads. The data show under 500,000 distinct CDR3 sequences, with around 21% seen just once and 7% to 10% held by the top ten. This entry belongs to a study of regulatory T cells in long-lasting Graves disease. Findings and caveats of the study: Persistent Graves' patients showed less TCR diversity than newly diagnosed patients showed. Among samples with persistent disease, TRBV28, TRBJ1-2 and TRBJ2-5 were favored.

The J gene is TRBJ2-1, the V gene TRBV10-3; D is unclear. This receptor was obtained from a female donor with Graves disease. Sequences were derived from peripheral blood mononuclear cells (PBMCs), sampled when the disease was refractory, from a patient treated with antithyroid drugs. The CDR3 DNA sequence: TGTGCCATCAAGGGCTACACCTACAATGAGCAGTTCTTC. Its translation is CAIKGYTYNEQFF.